What follows describes a single T cell receptor beta chain. The antigen is unknown. The table came from immunoSEQ multiplex PCR; TCRdb's copy has only in-frame clones and leaves some out. Of around 150,000 clones in the sample, 70% to 90% were seen once. This specimen comes from a study of T cell responses to AZD1222 COVID-19 vaccine. The study, taken as a whole, reports: The study reported that nearly half of spike-specific TCRs target unmutated variant regions. Mostly white British, mostly female donors; authors suggested clonal diversity may be underestimated. No repertoire was sampled before or during the peak T cell response, only after it.

The CDR3 length is 15 residues. The V segment lost 1 base and the J segment 6 bases; nucleotides outside the gene matches: 10. Looked up from germline, CDR1 is GTSNPN and CDR2 is SVGIG (reference sequence). Source: peripheral blood, taken on day 0 of AZD1222 vaccination. The gene calls are TRBV30 and TRBJ2-3; 7 nucleotides line up with TRBD2. The sequence came from an adult in good health. CDR3 in amino acids: CAWSGPGTISDTQYF. CDR3 nucleotides: TGTGCCTGGAGTGGTCCCGGGACTATTTCGGATACGCAGTATTTT.